These T cell receptor beta chains were read from a single sample in a study of T cell repertoires in aging, cancer and after chemotherapy. A single record per CDR3 protein comes from TCRdb applying MiXCR to the multiplex PCR reads. This sample has 4,500 to 6,000 distinct CDR3 sequences, with roughly 40% found just once. Material for sequencing was blood. These receptors originate from a human donor with a blood cancer. CDR3s include the opening cysteine and the closing phenylalanine or tryptophan. Each record gives: clone size, D gene, V gene, J gene, CDR3 protein, CDR3 DNA. D genes are given only for firm matches. A row's size may be missing; if present it is once, few, many or a size class.

-	-	TRBV27	TRBJ2-7	CASSLHGPAYEQYF	TGTGCCAGCAGTCTACACGGGCCGGCCTACGAGCAGTACTTC
-	-	TRBV20-1	TRBJ2-7	CSARTWGASYEQYF	TGCAGTGCTAGAACATGGGGCGCTTCCTACGAGCAGTACTTC
few	-	TRBV5-6	TRBJ1-1	CASSPLGGDTEAFF	TGTGCCAGCAGCCCTCTGGGAGGGGACACTGAAGCTTTCTTT
-	TRBD2	TRBV6-5	TRBJ2-3	CASLAASGDGTQYF	TGTGCCAGCCTAGCGGCGTCTGGGGATGGGACGCAGTATTTT
-	-	TRBV18	TRBJ2-3	CASSPAPPTTQYF	TGTGCCAGCTCACCAGCCCCTCCCACGACGCAGTATTTT
-	-	TRBV29-1	TRBJ2-3	CSVIPGRFSTDTQYF	TGCAGCGTTATCCCGGGGCGCTTCAGCACAGATACGCAGTATTTT
few	-	TRBV6-5	TRBJ2-1	CASSYSPVDNEQFF	TGTGCCAGCAGTTACTCGCCCGTAGACAATGAGCAGTTCTTC
-	-	TRBV20-1	TRBJ1-2	CSARRAGDGYTF	TGCAGTGCTAGGCGGGCAGGGGATGGCTACACCTTC
-	-	TRBV9	TRBJ2-2	CASSPRPAGELFF	TGTGCCAGCAGCCCCCGCCCCGCCGGGGAGCTGTTTTTT
-	TRBD1	TRBV10-3	TRBJ1-1	CAISESGQATEAFF	TGTGCCATCAGTGAGTCTGGACAGGCGACTGAAGCTTTCTTT
few	-	TRBV19	TRBJ2-4	CASSGGLRNIQYF	TGTGCCAGTAGTGGGGGGCTGAGGAACATTCAGTACTTC
few	-	TRBV5-6	TRBJ1-1	CASSFRRDWAFF	TGTGCCAGCAGCTTCCGCAGGGACTGGGCTTTCTTT
few	TRBD1	TRBV7-2	TRBJ1-2	CASSWTGYNDGYTF	TGTGCCAGCAGCTGGACAGGGTATAACGATGGCTACACCTTC
once	TRBD1	TRBV6-1	TRBJ1-5	CASSYAFGTGRPRDQPQHF	TGTGCCAGCAGTTACGCTTTTGGGACAGGGAGGCCGAGGGATCAGCCCCAGCATTTT
-	TRBD2	TRBV7-9	TRBJ2-1	CASSRSGGAYNEQFF	TGTGCCAGCAGTCGTAGCGGGGGGGCATACAATGAGCAGTTCTTC
-	-	TRBV20-1	TRBJ2-7	CSARDYGGAGVSEQYF	TGCAGTGCTAGAGATTATGGGGGGGCGGGGGTCTCCGAGCAGTACTTC
-	-	TRBV7-2	TRBJ1-5	CASSLSSDSNQPQHF	TGTGCCAGCAGTCTTTCCTCAGATAGCAATCAGCCCCAGCATTTT
-	-	TRBV12-3/TRBV12-4	TRBJ1-3	CASSPRRGQGNTIYF	TGTGCCAGCAGTCCTCGGCGTGGGCAGGGAAACACCATATATTTT
few	TRBD2	TRBV5-4	TRBJ2-7	CASSPVGLAGGPYEQYF	TGTGCCAGCAGCCCCGTGGGACTAGCGGGGGGGCCTTACGAGCAGTACTTC
-	TRBD2	TRBV5-6	TRBJ2-6	CASSPWGGDSGANVLTF	TGTGCCAGCAGCCCGTGGGGAGGGGACTCTGGGGCCAACGTCCTGACTTTC
few	TRBD2	TRBV5-5	TRBJ2-5	CASSLGGGQETQYF	TGTGCCAGCAGCTTGGGGGGGGGCCAAGAGACCCAGTACTTC
few	-	TRBV15	TRBJ2-3	CATRVGATDTQYF	TGTGCCACCAGAGTGGGAGCCACAGATACGCAGTATTTT
-	TRBD1	TRBV7-9	TRBJ1-3	CASSFGTGSSGNTIYF	TGTGCCAGCAGCTTTGGGACAGGGAGCTCTGGAAACACCATATATTTT
-	-	TRBV9	TRBJ2-2	CASSVAANTGELFF	TGTGCCAGCAGCGTAGCGGCTAACACCGGGGAGCTGTTTTTT
-	TRBD2	TRBV19	TRBJ2-1	CASQTVRGGLYNEQFF	TGTGCCAGCCAAACCGTTCGGGGGGGGCTCTACAATGAGCAGTTCTTC
-	TRBD2	TRBV13	TRBJ2-1	CASSLWRGNSYNEQFF	TGTGCCAGCAGCTTATGGCGGGGGAACTCCTACAATGAGCAGTTCTTC
-	-	TRBV7-9	TRBJ1-2	CASSPGEASYGYTF	TGTGCCAGCAGCCCCGGTGAAGCCTCCTATGGCTACACCTTC
few	-	TRBV19	TRBJ1-6	CASSSGPINSPLHF	TGTGCCAGTAGTAGCGGACCGATAAATTCACCCCTCCACTTT
medium-sized	TRBD1	TRBV29-1	TRBJ1-2	CSYSRGQGAGYGYTF	TGCAGCTACTCAAGGGGACAGGGGGCAGGCTATGGCTACACCTTC
-	TRBD1	TRBV7-2	TRBJ2-7	CASSILDRAVEQYF	TGTGCCAGCAGCATCCTGGACAGGGCTGTCGAGCAGTACTTC
few	TRBD1	TRBV6-5	TRBJ2-1	CASSPDRGNYNEQFF	TGTGCCAGCAGCCCGGACAGGGGGAATTACAATGAGCAGTTCTTC
once	TRBD1	TRBV5-6	TRBJ1-4	CASSSGTEEEKLFF	TGTGCCAGCAGCTCCGGGACAGAAGAAGAAAAACTGTTTTTT
few	-	TRBV15	TRBJ1-1	CATRGGMNTEAFF	TGTGCCACGCGAGGGGGAATGAACACTGAAGCTTTCTTT
few	TRBD1	TRBV29-1	TRBJ1-2	CSVEAWDRGIANYGYTF	TGCAGCGTTGAAGCCTGGGACAGGGGAATTGCCAACTATGGCTACACCTTC
-	TRBD1	TRBV24-1	TRBJ2-1	CATSDLKGQAYNEQFF	TGTGCCACCAGTGATTTAAAGGGACAGGCGTACAATGAGCAGTTCTTC
-	TRBD1	TRBV6-5	TRBJ1-2	CASSEQGSYGYTF	TGTGCCAGCAGTGAACAGGGGTCCTATGGCTACACCTTC
once	TRBD2	TRBV27	TRBJ2-1	CASSWGRGAYNEQFF	TGTGCCAGCAGTTGGGGGCGGGGGGCATACAATGAGCAGTTCTTC
few	TRBD1	TRBV12-3/TRBV12-4	TRBJ2-1	CASSRPGQGWHEQFF	TGTGCCAGCAGTCGCCCGGGACAGGGATGGCATGAGCAGTTCTTC
-	-	TRBV6-5	TRBJ1-5	CASSYSSNQPQHF	TGTGCCAGCAGTTACTCTAGCAATCAGCCCCAGCATTTT
-	-	TRBV12-3/TRBV12-4	TRBJ1-1	CASSLRGAEAFF	TGTGCCAGCAGTTTAAGGGGAGCTGAAGCTTTCTTT
-	-	TRBV5-6	TRBJ1-1	CASSGTDTEAFF	TGTGCCAGCAGCGGGACCGACACTGAAGCTTTCTTT
few	-	TRBV12-3/TRBV12-4	TRBJ2-1	CASSSVSEQFF	TGTGCCAGCAGTTCGGTTAGTGAGCAGTTCTTC
-	-	TRBV12-3/TRBV12-4	TRBJ1-6	CASRGPGNSPLHF	TGTGCCAGCAGGGGGCCAGGTAATTCACCCCTCCACTTT
-	-	TRBV19	TRBJ2-7	CASAGGSYEQYF	TGTGCCAGTGCCGGGGGCTCCTACGAGCAGTACTTC
-	-	TRBV12-3/TRBV12-4	TRBJ1-2	CASSASGQAGSYTF	TGTGCCAGCAGTGCCTCGGGGCAGGCTGGTAGCTACACCTTC
medium-sized	-	TRBV12-3/TRBV12-4	TRBJ2-3	CASSPQGPGSYQYF	TGTGCCAGCAGCCCTCAGGGCCCAGGTAGTTATCAGTATTTT
-	-	TRBV29-1	TRBJ2-2	CSGKLADDTGELFF	TGCAGCGGGAAGCTAGCCGACGACACCGGGGAGCTGTTTTTT
-	-	TRBV19	TRBJ1-3	CASTARKQYSGNTIYF	TGTGCCAGTACCGCACGGAAACAGTACTCTGGAAACACCATATATTTT
-	TRBD1	TRBV6-5	TRBJ2-6	CASSTTGVGANVLTF	TGTGCCAGCAGCACCACAGGGGTAGGGGCCAACGTCCTGACTTTC
medium-sized	TRBD1	TRBV6-5	TRBJ1-6	CASSGWTGLNSPLHF	TGTGCCAGCAGTGGGTGGACAGGGTTGAATTCACCCCTCCACTTT
few	-	TRBV24-1	TRBJ2-3	CATSDLSRGQDTQYF	TGTGCCACCAGTGATTTATCCAGGGGACAAGATACGCAGTATTTT
few	TRBD1	TRBV11-2	TRBJ1-3	CASSYRDSLGNTIYF	TGTGCCAGCAGCTACCGGGACAGCTTGGGGAACACCATATATTTT
-	-	TRBV15	TRBJ2-3	CATSRGPSTDTQYF	TGTGCCACCAGCAGAGGCCCTTCCACAGATACGCAGTATTTT
few	-	TRBV21-1	TRBJ2-3	CASSNKRADTQYF	TGTGCCAGCAGCAACAAGCGGGCAGATACGCAGTATTTT
few	-	TRBV30	TRBJ1-1	CAWTRTENTEAFF	TGTGCCTGGACCCGGACAGAGAACACTGAAGCTTTCTTT
few	-	TRBV19	TRBJ2-1	CASSMFESPLGNEQFF	TGTGCCAGTAGTATGTTCGAAAGCCCATTGGGAAATGAGCAGTTCTTC
-	-	TRBV5-6	TRBJ2-3	CASSPGGQSDTQYF	TGCGCCAGCAGCCCCGGGGGGCAGTCAGATACGCAGTATTTT
-	-	TRBV18	TRBJ1-1	CASSMVNTEAFF	TGTGCCAGCTCGATGGTGAACACTGAAGCTTTCTTT
medium-sized	-	TRBV29-1	TRBJ1-4	CSPPLGTEKLFF	TGCAGCCCACCCCTGGGCACAGAAAAACTGTTTTTT